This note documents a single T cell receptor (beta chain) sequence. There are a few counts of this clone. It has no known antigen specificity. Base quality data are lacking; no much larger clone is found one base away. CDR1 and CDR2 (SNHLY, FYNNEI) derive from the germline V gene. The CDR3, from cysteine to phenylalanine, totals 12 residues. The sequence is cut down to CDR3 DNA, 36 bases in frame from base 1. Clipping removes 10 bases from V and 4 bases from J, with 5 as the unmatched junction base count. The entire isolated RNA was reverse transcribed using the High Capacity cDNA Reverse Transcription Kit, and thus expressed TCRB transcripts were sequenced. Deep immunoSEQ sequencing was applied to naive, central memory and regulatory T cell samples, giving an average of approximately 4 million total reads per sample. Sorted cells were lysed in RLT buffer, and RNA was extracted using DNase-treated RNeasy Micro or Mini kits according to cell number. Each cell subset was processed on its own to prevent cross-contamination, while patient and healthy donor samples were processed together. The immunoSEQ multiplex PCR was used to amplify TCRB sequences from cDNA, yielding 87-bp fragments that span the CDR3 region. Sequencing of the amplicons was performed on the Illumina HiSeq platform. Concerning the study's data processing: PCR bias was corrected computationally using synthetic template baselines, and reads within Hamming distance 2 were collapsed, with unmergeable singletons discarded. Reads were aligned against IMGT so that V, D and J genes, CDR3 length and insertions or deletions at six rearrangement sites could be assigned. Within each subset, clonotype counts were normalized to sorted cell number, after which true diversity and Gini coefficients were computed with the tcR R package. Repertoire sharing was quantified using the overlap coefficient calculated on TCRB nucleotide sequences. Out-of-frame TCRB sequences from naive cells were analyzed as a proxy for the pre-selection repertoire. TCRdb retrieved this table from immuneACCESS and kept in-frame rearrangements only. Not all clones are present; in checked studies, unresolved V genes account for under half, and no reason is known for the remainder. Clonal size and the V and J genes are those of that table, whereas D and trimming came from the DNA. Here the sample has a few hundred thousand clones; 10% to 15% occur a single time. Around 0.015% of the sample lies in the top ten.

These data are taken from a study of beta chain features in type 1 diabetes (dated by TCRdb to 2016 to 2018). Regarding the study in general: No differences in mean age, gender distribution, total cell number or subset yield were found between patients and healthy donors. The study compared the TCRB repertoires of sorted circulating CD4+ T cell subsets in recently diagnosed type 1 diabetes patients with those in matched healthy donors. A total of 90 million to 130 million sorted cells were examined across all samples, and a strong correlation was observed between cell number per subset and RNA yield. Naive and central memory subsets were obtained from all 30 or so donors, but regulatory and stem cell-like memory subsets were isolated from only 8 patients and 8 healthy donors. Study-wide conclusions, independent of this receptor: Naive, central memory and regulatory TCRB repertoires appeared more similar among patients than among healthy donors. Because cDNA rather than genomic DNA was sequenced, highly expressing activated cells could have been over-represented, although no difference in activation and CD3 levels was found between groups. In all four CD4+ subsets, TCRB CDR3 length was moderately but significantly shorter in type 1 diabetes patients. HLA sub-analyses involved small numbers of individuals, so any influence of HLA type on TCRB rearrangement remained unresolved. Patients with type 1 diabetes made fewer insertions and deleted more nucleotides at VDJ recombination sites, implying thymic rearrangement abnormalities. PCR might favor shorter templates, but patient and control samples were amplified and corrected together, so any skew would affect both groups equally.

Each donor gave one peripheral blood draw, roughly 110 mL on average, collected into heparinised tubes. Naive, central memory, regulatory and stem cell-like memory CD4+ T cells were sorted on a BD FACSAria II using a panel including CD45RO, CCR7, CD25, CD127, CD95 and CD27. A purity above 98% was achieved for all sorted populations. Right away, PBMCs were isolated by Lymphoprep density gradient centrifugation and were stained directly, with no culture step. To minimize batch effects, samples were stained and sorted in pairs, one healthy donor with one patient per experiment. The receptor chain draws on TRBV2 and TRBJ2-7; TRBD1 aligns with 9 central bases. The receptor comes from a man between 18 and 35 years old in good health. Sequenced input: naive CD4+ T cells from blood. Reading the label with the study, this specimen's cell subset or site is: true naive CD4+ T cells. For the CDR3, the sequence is CATGQGLYEQYF. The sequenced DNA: TGTGCCACCGGACAGGGGCTGTACGAGCAGTACTTC.